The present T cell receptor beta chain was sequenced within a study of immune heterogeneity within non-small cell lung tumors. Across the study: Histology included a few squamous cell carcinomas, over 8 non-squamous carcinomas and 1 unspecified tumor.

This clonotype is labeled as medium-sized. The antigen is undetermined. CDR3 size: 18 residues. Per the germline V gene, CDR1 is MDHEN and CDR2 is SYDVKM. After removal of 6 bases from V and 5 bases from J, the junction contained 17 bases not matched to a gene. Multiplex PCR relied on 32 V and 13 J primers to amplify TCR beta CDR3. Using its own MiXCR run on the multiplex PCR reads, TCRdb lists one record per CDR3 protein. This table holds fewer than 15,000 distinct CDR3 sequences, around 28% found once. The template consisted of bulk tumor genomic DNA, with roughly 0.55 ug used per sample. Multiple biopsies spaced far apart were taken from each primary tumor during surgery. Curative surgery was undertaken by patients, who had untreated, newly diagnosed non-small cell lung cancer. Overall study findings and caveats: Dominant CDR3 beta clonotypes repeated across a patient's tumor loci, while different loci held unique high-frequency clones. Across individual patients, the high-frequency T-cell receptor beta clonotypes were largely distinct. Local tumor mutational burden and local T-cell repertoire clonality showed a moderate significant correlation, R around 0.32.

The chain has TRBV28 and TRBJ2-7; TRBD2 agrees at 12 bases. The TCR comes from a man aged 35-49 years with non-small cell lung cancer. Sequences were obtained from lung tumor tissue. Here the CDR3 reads CASSLQGLLAGGLNEQYF. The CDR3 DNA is TGTGCCAGCAGCCTCCAAGGGCTACTAGCGGGAGGTCTAAACGAGCAGTACTTC.